One and the same sample provided the 14 T cell receptor beta chains below, sequenced in a study of monozygotic twins with inflammatory bowel disease. TCRdb reprocessed the 5' RACE reads; each CDR3 protein has one entry and no DNA is given. Found here are fewer than 550,000 distinct CDR3 sequences; the top ten clones hold 2.4%. Sequenced: blood. These TCRs come from a human donor with ulcerative colitis or Crohn's disease, or a healthy co-twin of an affected twin (not recorded which).

The chain combines TRBV12-3 or TRBV12-4 with TRBJ2-1; TCRdb proposes TRBD2, but this gene call is untestable without DNA. This CDR3 comprises 15 residues. CDR3 loop: CASSLGGMGYNEQFF.

The chain is built from TRBV10-3 and TRBJ2-7; TCRdb names TRBD2, which stays unverified in the absence of DNA. Germline CDR1 is ENHRY and CDR2 is SYGVKD. The CDR3 has 14 amino acids. CDR3 amino acids: CATTGASGSYEQYF.

The gene calls are TRBV11-2 and TRBJ2-1; TCRdb lists TRBD1, though no DNA is available to test this call. The CDR3 contains 15 residues. The germline gives CDR1 SGHAT, CDR2 FQNNGV. The CDR3 region is CASSFDRGLWNEQFF.

The chain employs TRBV7-2 and TRBJ2-7; TCRdb's assignment of TRBD2 cannot be checked, as there is no DNA. CDR3 size: 15 residues. Germline CDR1 and CDR2: SGHTA and FQGNSA. The CDR3 region is CASSGGTSGYYEQYF.

The V call is TRBV11-3, the J call TRBJ1-3. The CDR3 consists of 16 residues. CDR1 SGHNT and CDR2 YENEEA come from the germline V gene. The chain's CDR3 is CASSPSVWSSGNTIYF.

The chain employs TRBV6-2 or TRBV6-3 and TRBJ1-5; the D gene TCRdb calls, TRBD1, cannot be checked with no DNA. This CDR3 is 15 amino acids long. Germline V lookup: CDR1 MNHEY, CDR2 SVGEGT. CDR3 amino acids: CASSYTTGGKQPQHF.

The chain couples TRBV5-1 to TRBJ2-7; TCRdb selects TRBD2, and the lack of DNA leaves this call unchecked. The CDR3 runs 17 residues. Germline CDR1 SGHRS, CDR2 YFSETQ. The CDR3 here is CASSETFGTPSSYEQYF. The complete variable domain, with remaining parts taken from reference TRBV5-1 and TRBJ2-7, reads KAGVTQTPRYLIKTRGQQVTLSCSPISGHRSVSWYQQTPGQGLQFLFEYFSETQRNKGNFPGRFSGRQFSNSRSEMNVSTLELGDSALYLCASSETFGTPSSYEQYFGPGTRLTVT.

The chain is built from TRBV28 and TRBJ2-1; TCRdb outputs TRBD2, but without DNA this stays unchecked. Germline assignment: CDR1 MDHEN and CDR2 SYDVKM. This CDR3 spans 15 amino acids. CDR3 in amino acids: CASSLPFPLTHEQFF. The variable domain in full, with the rest retrieved from reference TRBV28 and TRBJ2-1, is DVKVTQSSRYLVKRTGEKVFLECVQDMDHENMFWYRQDPGLGLRLIYFSYDVKMKEKGDIPEGYSVSREKKERFSLILESASTNQTSMYLCASSLPFPLTHEQFFGPGTRLTVL.

The chain carries TRBV7-9 and TRBJ2-1. CDR1 is SEHNR, CDR2 FQNEAQ, per germline (reference sequence). CDR3 size: 13 residues. The CDR3 loop is CASRGGSHGEQFF.

The CDR3 sequence: CASSQDGEQGQPQHF. The chain is built from TRBV4-2 and TRBJ1-5; the TCRdb D gene call, TRBD1, has no DNA to confirm it. The germline V gene encodes CDR1 LGHNA and CDR2 YNFKEQ. This CDR3 region has 15 residues.

The CDR3 loop is CASSERGLSSTEAFF. The V and J genes are TRBV5-1 and TRBJ1-1. Looked up from germline, CDR1 is SGHRS and CDR2 is YFSETQ. The length of the CDR3 is 15 residues.

The chain carries TRBV6-5 and TRBJ2-7; TCRdb gives TRBD1 as the D gene, but with no DNA this cannot be confirmed. Germline assignment: CDR1 MNHEY and CDR2 SVGAGI. CDR3 length: 13 residues. CDR3 amino acids: CASRPTGFSEQYF.

V usage is TRBV24-1 and J usage is TRBJ2-5; with no DNA, the TCRdb D assignment of TRBD1 cannot be verified. CDR3 length: 12 amino acids. Germline V lookup: CDR1 KGHDR, CDR2 SFDVKD. CDR3 sequence: CATSEGGETQYF.

The chain joins TRBV7-2 to TRBJ1-3; the D call from TCRdb, TRBD1, cannot be confirmed without DNA. CDR1 is SGHTA and CDR2 is FQGNSA in the germline V gene. This CDR3 region has 15 residues. CDR3 in amino acids: CASSVSRDTGNTIYF.